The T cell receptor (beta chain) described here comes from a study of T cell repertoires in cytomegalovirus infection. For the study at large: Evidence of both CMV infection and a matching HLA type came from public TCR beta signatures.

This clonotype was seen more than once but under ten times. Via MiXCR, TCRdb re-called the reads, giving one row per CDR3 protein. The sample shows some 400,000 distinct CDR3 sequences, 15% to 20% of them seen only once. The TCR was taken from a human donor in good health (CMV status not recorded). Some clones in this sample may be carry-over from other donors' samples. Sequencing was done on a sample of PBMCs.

In nucleotides, the CDR3 is TGTGCCAGCAGCCCCCAGACAGGGTTCACTGAAGCTTTCTTT. As protein: CASSPQTGFTEAFF. The J gene is TRBJ1-1, the V gene TRBV28; 7 bases agree with TRBD1. Per the germline V gene, CDR1 is MDHEN and CDR2 is SYDVKM. The V and J ends lost 6 bases and 4 bases, in that order; junction bases with no gene match: 8. This CDR3 spans 14 amino acids.